Below are 18 T cell receptor beta chains sequenced from a single sample in a study of blood T cell repertoires in COVID-19. Using immunoSEQ multiplex PCR, the repertoire was profiled, and TCRdb retains in-frame clones only, with some absent. Here the sample spans 130,000 or so clones, roughly 83% being singletons. Sequencing was done on a sample of peripheral blood. Every receptor here comes from a man between 60 and 75 years old with acute or convalescent COVID-19.

This chain links TRBV24-1 with TRBJ2-2, with a tentative D call TRBD2 (9 bases). CDR1 is KGHDR, CDR2 SFDVKD, per germline. The CDR3 length is 22 residues. The germline V and J ends were trimmed by 2 bases and 4 bases, with 31 bases remaining between them. The CDR3 DNA reads TGTGCCACCAGTGATTCCCGACAGGGGACGCCTCGTCTAGCGGGGCGCACCGGGGAGCTGTTTTTT. Translated: CATSDSRQGTPRLAGRTGELFF.

V and J are TRBV21-1 and TRBJ1-6; TRBD1 is the table's D call and was not checked against the DNA. TRBV21-1 has pseudogene status. This CDR3 has 18 residues. CDR3 bases: TGTGCCAGCAGCAAAGTTTTTGGACAGAGCTCCTATAATTCACCCCTCCACTTT. Its translation is CASSKVFGQSSYNSPLHF.

The V gene is TRBV29-1, the J gene TRBJ1-3; possibly TRBD1 for D (5 bases). CDR3 size: 14 residues. Germline CDR1 reads SQVTM; CDR2 reads ANQGSEA. V was shortened by 0 bases and J by 8 bases, with 14 bases between the two germline ends. This CDR3 reads CSVEDAGMEDTIYF. CDR3 in DNA: TGCAGCGTTGAAGATGCAGGGATGGAAGACACCATATATTTT.

The chain couples TRBV7-9 to TRBJ2-7, with unresolved D. CDR3 length equals 15 residues. Trimming removed 1 base from V and 2 bases from J, with 12 bases in between. The germline V gene encodes CDR1 SEHNR and CDR2 FQNEAQ (reference sequence). In DNA form, the CDR3 reads TGTGCCAGCAGCTTAGAACAGCTCGCAGCCTACGAGCAGTACTTC. Translating it yields CASSLEQLAAYEQYF.

The chain links TRBV5-6 to TRBJ1-5, with 8 bases fitting TRBD1. This CDR3 contains 15 residues. V dropped 1 base and J dropped 4; count of bases not matched to a gene: 4. Per the germline V gene, CDR1 is SGHDT and CDR2 is YYEEEE. Here the CDR3 reads CASSLKGQGNQPQHF. CDR3 nucleotide sequence: TGTGCCAGCAGCTTGAAAGGACAGGGAAATCAGCCCCAGCATTTT.

This clone was seen once. The rearrangement uses TRBV3-1 (or the pseudogene TRBV3-2) and TRBJ2-3, with D possibly matching TRBD2 (6 bases). V lost 4 bases to trimming and J lost 2 bases, with 10 bases between them. This CDR3 region has 14 residues. Per the germline V gene, CDR1 is LGHDT and CDR2 is YNNKEL (reference sequence). For the CDR3, the DNA is TGTGCCAGCAGCCCACGGACTAACACAGATACGCAGTATTTT. Amino acid sequence: CASSPRTNTDTQYF.

The chain employs TRBV2 and TRBJ1-2, with D uncertain. The germline CDR1 and CDR2 sequences are SNHLY and FYNNEI. There are 13 residues in the CDR3. V was shortened by 0 bases and J by 5 bases, with 7 bases between the two germline ends. The CDR3 reads CASSEARGYGYTF. The DNA for the CDR3 is TGTGCCAGCAGTGAAGCACGAGGGTATGGCTACACCTTC.

J is TRBJ1-4 and V is TRBV5-1; 7 nucleotides match TRBD1. With 5 bases clipped from V and 7 bases from J, the junction kept 5 bases outside the gene matches. The CDR3 is 13 amino acids. Looked up from germline, CDR1 is SGHRS and CDR2 is YFSETQ. The CDR3: CASSEQGFEKLFF. The CDR3 nucleotides are TGCGCCAGCAGTGAACAGGGGTTTGAAAAACTGTTTTTT.

J is TRBJ1-1 and V is TRBV10-3, with 9 bases lining up with TRBD1. CDR1 and CDR2 from the germline V gene are ENHRY and SYGVKD. The CDR3 is 14 residues long. J was trimmed by 1 base and V by 8 bases; bases with no gene match: 5. The CDR3 bases are TGTGCCATCGGGGACAGGGCTGGGAACACTGAAGCTTTCTTT. Amino acid sequence: CAIGDRAGNTEAFF.

The chain employs TRBV6-5 and TRBJ2-2; D is uncertain. Deletions cut 3 bases from V and 5 bases from J, with 4 bases between. Germline loops: CDR1 MNHEY, CDR2 SVGAGI. This CDR3 has 12 residues. The CDR3 bases are TGTGCCAGCAGTTATGCGACCGGGGAGCTGTTTTTT. Amino acid sequence: CASSYATGELFF.

This sequence joins TRBV29-1 and TRBJ1-1, with D unclear. The length of the CDR3 is 12 residues. Between the trimmed V and J ends, which lost 6 bases and 5 bases, there was a span of 13 bases. Germline values: CDR1 SQVTM, CDR2 ANQGSEA. CDR3 loop: CSVLASGTEAFF. DNA of the CDR3: TGCAGCGTATTAGCTTCCGGAACTGAAGCTTTCTTT. The full variable domain, with the rest looked up from reference TRBV29-1 and TRBJ1-1, is SAVISQKPSRDICQRGTSLTIQCQVDSQVTMMFWYRQQPGQSLTLIATANQGSEATYESGFVIDKFPISRPNLTFSTLTVSNMSPEDSSIYLCSVLASGTEAFFGQGTRLTVV.

This rearrangement joins TRBV4-2 to TRBJ2-4; D is perhaps TRBD2 (5 bases). From germline, CDR1 is LGHNA and CDR2 YNFKEQ. V was trimmed by 0 bases and J by 0 bases, leaving 15 bases between them. This CDR3 spans 18 amino acids. The CDR3 is CASSQERVGLLAKNIQYF. CDR3 in DNA: TGTGCCAGCAGCCAAGAGAGGGTGGGGTTGCTAGCCAAAAACATTCAGTACTTC.

This chain connects TRBV21-1 to TRBJ2-3; the D call TRBD1 from the table was never checked on the DNA. TRBV21-1 has pseudogene status. The CDR3 runs 16 residues. CDR3: CASSKRTGARADTQYF. The DNA for the CDR3 is TGTGCCAGCAGCAAAAGGACAGGGGCCCGCGCAGATACGCAGTATTTT.

As DNA, the CDR3 is TGTGCCAGCAGGACAGCAGATTCACCCCTCCACTTT. It is translated as CASRTADSPLHF. V gene TRBV6-5 combines with J gene TRBJ1-6; D may be TRBD1 (5 bases). The CDR3 extends over 12 amino acids. The germline gives CDR1 MNHEY, CDR2 SVGAGI. V shed 6 bases and J shed 8 bases, with 8 bases lying between them.

The V gene is TRBV7-9, the J gene TRBJ2-5, with 8 bases aligning to TRBD2. This CDR3 spans 18 amino acids. V lost 1 base and J lost 3; bases outside the gene matches: 13. Germline values: CDR1 SEHNR, CDR2 FQNEAQ (reference sequence). CDR3 amino acids: CASSLGSGGTPVKETQYF. The CDR3 DNA reads TGTGCCAGCAGCTTAGGGTCGGGGGGGACTCCGGTAAAAGAGACCCAGTACTTC.

V gene TRBV2 combines with J gene TRBJ2-2; tentatively, D is TRBD1 (6 bases). Trimming left V 7 bases short and J 0 bases short, with 12 bases between. The CDR3 length is 15 residues. The germline V gene has CDR1 SNHLY and CDR2 FYNNEI. This CDR3 reads CASKDSLANTGELFF. The CDR3 nucleotides are TGTGCCAGCAAGGACAGTCTCGCGAACACCGGGGAGCTGTTTTTT.

The chain uses TRBV4-1 and TRBJ2-2; 12 nucleotides agree with TRBD2. Germline CDR1 reads MGHRA; CDR2 reads YSYEKL. The J segment lost 0 bases and the V segment lost 1 base, leaving 6 bases of the junction unmatched. The CDR3 has 19 amino acids. The CDR3 protein is CASSQGELAGGPNTGELFF. CDR3 nucleotides: TGCGCCAGCAGCCAAGGGGAACTAGCGGGGGGCCCGAACACCGGGGAGCTGTTTTTT.

This chain uses TRBV6-6 with TRBJ2-3; D is unclear. Trimming left V 8 bases short and J 4 bases short, with 7 bases between. CDR3 size: 11 residues. Germline V gives CDR1 MNHNY, CDR2 SVGAGI (reference sequence). CDR3 loop: CASYTPDTQYF. The CDR3 nucleotides are TGTGCCAGCTACACCCCAGATACGCAGTATTTT.